The present T cell receptor (beta chain) was sequenced within a study of blood T cells in healthy people across ages. Findings and limits, study-wide: Researchers judged that diversity estimates from one million T cells fell short of true values.

The use of a sample-barcoded 5' primer and a J-beta primer mix characterized a second PCR of about 6 to 12 cycles. TCRdb itself ran the 5' RACE reads through MiXCR, one entry per CDR3 protein. This sample yields some 1.1 million distinct CDR3 sequences, of which about two fifths are seen a single time; approximately 14% belongs to the top ten. The CDR3 runs 14 residues. From germline, CDR1 is SGDLS and CDR2 YYNGEE. The V end was cut by 2 bases, the J end by 4 bases, with 12 bases between. This clonotype showed up just a few times. What it binds is unknown. Sequencing was carried out using blood. V gene TRBV9 combines with J gene TRBJ1-2; D is unclear. This TCR derives from a man younger than 30 in good health. The CDR3 nucleotides are TGTGCCAGCAGCGTTGGCCTATGGGGCTATGGCTACACCTTC. Protein: CASSVGLWGYGYTF.